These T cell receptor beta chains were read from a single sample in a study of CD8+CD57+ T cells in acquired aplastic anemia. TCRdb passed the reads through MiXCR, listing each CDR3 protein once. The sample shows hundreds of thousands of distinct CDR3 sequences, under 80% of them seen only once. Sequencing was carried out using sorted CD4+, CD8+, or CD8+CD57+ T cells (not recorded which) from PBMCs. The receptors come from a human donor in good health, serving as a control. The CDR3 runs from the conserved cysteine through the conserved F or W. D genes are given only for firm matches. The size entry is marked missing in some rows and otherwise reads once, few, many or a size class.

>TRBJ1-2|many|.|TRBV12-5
TGTGCTAGTGGTTCTCTAAGGGGCTACACCTTC
CASGSLRGYTF
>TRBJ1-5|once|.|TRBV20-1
TGCAGTGCATCGGAGGGATCCACTGAACCCCAGCATTTT
CSASEGSTEPQHF
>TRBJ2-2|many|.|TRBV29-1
TGCAGCGTTGATTTTCAGGGAGGCACCGGGGAGCTGTTTTTT
CSVDFQGGTGELFF
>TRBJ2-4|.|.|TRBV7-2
TGTGCCAGCAGCTTTCACGCAGAGGGCAGTCAGTACTTC
CASSFHAEGSQYF
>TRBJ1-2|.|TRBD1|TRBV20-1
TGCAGTGCCACGGAGACAGGGCGGAGCGGCTACACCTTC
CSATETGRSGYTF
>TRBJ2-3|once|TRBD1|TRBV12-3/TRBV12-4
TGTGCCAGCAGCCTAGGGGGCTCCTCGGGAGATACGCAGTATTTT
CASSLGGSSGDTQYF
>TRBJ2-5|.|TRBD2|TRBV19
TGTGCCAGCAGCCCTGGACTAGCATCGACCCAGTACTTC
CASSPGLASTQYF
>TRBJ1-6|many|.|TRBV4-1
TGCGCCAGCAGCCAAGACAGCGCACCCCTCCACTTT
CASSQDSAPLHF
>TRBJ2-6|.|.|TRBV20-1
TGCAGTGCTAGATCGGGGGACAACGTCCTGACTTTC
CSARSGDNVLTF
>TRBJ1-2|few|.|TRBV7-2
TGTGCCAGCAGCTTGATGGGGTTAGTTGGCTACACCTTC
CASSLMGLVGYTF
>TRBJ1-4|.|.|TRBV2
TGTGCCAGCAGGATCACGGGACTTCAAAATGAAAAACTGTTTTTT
CASRITGLQNEKLFF
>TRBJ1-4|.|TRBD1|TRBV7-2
TGTGCCAGCAGCTCAAATTCCGGGACAGGGCGTGAAATACTGTTTTTT
CASSSNSGTGREILFF
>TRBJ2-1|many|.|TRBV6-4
TGTGCCAGCAGTGGAACTAGAATAGGTGAGCAGTTCTTC
CASSGTRIGEQFF
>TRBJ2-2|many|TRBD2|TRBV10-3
TGTGCCATCAGTGAGCGTAGCGGGTACACGAACACCGGGGAGCTGTTTTTT
CAISERSGYTNTGELFF
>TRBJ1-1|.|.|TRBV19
TGTGCCAGTAGTATAGGGGGCGGCACTGAAGCTTTCTTT
CASSIGGGTEAFF
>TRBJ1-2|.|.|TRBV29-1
TGCAGCGGACGACAGGAAAGCGGCTACACCTTC
CSGRQESGYTF
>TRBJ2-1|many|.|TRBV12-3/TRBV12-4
TGTGCCAGCACCTCCGGGCCGTTCAATGAGCAGTTCTTC
CASTSGPFNEQFF
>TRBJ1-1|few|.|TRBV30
TGTGCCTGGGTCCAGGGATTGAACACTGAAGCTTTCTTT
CAWVQGLNTEAFF
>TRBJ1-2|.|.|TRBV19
TGTGCCAGTAGTATCCCCCCTGGGTATGGCTACACCTTC
CASSIPPGYGYTF
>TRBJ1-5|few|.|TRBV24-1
TGTGCCACCAGTGGTGACAGTGATCAGCCCCAGCATTTT
CATSGDSDQPQHF
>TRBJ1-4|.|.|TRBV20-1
TGCAGTGCTAGGTTGGGCTATGGCTACAAACTGTTTTTT
CSARLGYGYKLFF
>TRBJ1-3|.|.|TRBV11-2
TGTGCCAGCAGCCACCCAGGGCCTGGGGGGAACGCCATATATTTT
CASSHPGPGGNAIYF
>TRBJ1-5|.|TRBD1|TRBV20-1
TGCAGCGTTAGAGGCCCGGGACAGGACTCCCAGCATTTT
CSVRGPGQDSQHF
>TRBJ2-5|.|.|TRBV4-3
TGCGCCAGCAGCCAAGTATGTCCGGGGACCCAGTGCTTC
CASSQVCPGTQCF
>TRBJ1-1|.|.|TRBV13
TGTGCCAGCAGCTTAGCCGAGGGGCAGGGGAACACTGAAGCTTTCTTT
CASSLAEGQGNTEAFF
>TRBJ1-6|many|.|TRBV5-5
TGTGCCAGCAGCTTGGCCGGCAGGGATAATTCACCCCTCCACTTT
CASSLAGRDNSPLHF
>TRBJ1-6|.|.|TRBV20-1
TGCAGTGCCCACGACAGGAATCATTCACCCCTCCACTTT
CSAHDRNHSPLHF
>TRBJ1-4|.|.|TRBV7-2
TGTGCCAGCACCGGCAGCGAAAATGAAAAACTGTTTTTT
CASTGSENEKLFF
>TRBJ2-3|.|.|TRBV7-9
TGTGCCAGCACGGGGCGGAGACCCACAACTTCGCGCCAGTTT
CASTGRRPTTSRQF
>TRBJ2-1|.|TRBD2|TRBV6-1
TGTGCCAGCCCCTTGGGTGGGAGCGGGAGGAATGAGCAGTTCTTC
CASPLGGSGRNEQFF
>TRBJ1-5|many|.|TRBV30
TGTGCCTGGAGTCAGGGGCCACAGGATCAGCCCCAGCATTTT
CAWSQGPQDQPQHF
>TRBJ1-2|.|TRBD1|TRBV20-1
TGCAGTGCTAGACCCACAGGGGACGGCTACACCTTC
CSARPTGDGYTF
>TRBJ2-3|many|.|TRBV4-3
TGCGCCAGCAGCCAAGATGCGGGGGCCGACACAGATACGCAGTATTTT
CASSQDAGADTDTQYF
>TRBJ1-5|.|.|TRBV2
TGTGCCAGCAGTGGAGATGGAGTGGGCAATCAGCCCCAGCATTTT
CASSGDGVGNQPQHF
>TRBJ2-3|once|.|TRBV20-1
TGCAGTGTTAGAACCCGGGACGGCAATGCGCAGTATTTT
CSVRTRDGNAQYF
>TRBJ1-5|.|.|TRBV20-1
TGCAGTGCTAGTCCCGACGCACGCCCTAATCAGCCCCAGCATTTT
CSASPDARPNQPQHF
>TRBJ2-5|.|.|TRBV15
TGTGCCACCAGCAGAGTAGGGGACATCCAAGAGACCCAGTACTTC
CATSRVGDIQETQYF
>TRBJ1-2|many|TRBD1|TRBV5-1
TGCGCCAGCAGCTCGACAGCCGGACAGGGGGCCTCCGGCTACACCTTC
CASSSTAGQGASGYTF
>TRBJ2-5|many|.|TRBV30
TGTGCCTGGAGTGCTACAGCAAGATTCCAAGAGACCCAGTACTTC
CAWSATARFQETQYF
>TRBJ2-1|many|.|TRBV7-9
TGTGCCAGCAGCCAGCCCGATGAGCAGTTCTTC
CASSQPDEQFF
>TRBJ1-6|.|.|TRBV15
TGTGCCACCAGCAGAGATAGGGAGGGCACCCTCCACTTT
CATSRDREGTLHF
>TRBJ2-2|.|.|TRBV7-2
TGTGCCAGCAGCTTAGTGCGGACGGGGGAGCTGTTTTTT
CASSLVRTGELFF
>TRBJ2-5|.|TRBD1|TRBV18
TGTGCCAGCTCGCCGGGACAGATACAAGAGACCCAGTACTTC
CASSPGQIQETQYF
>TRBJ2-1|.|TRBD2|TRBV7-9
TGTGCCAGCAGCCAGCGGGGGAATGAGCAGTTCTTC
CASSQRGNEQFF
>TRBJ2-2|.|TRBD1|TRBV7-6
TGTGCCAGCAGTGTAGCCGGGACAGGGAGGACCGGGGAGCTGTTTTTT
CASSVAGTGRTGELFF
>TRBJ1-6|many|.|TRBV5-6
TGTGCCAGCAGCTTCATGCCTAATTCACCCCTCCACTTT
CASSFMPNSPLHF
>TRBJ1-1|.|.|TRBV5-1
TGCGCCAGCAGCCCAGTGCGGGCAGACCTTGAAGCTTTCTTT
CASSPVRADLEAFF
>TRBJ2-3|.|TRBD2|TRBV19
TGTGCCAGCAGCGGACTGACTAGCGGGGTCACAGATACGCAGTATTTT
CASSGLTSGVTDTQYF
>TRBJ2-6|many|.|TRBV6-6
TGTGCCAGCAACGACGGTGGGGCTGGGGCCAACGTCCTGACTTTC
CASNDGGAGANVLTF
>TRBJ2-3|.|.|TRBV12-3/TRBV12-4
TGTGCCAGCAGTCCCCACCCAAGGGGTTTCACAGATACGCAGTATTTT
CASSPHPRGFTDTQYF
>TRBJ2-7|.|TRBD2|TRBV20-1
TGCAGTGCGCCTAGCGGGGGGGCCTACGAGCAGTACTTC
CSAPSGGAYEQYF
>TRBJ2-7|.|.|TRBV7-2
TGTGCCAGCAGCTTGCGAGGGGCGGATAGCTCCTACGAGCAGTACTTC
CASSLRGADSSYEQYF
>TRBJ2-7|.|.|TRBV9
TGTGCCAGCAGCGGACTTCGGGCTACCGGAGCGTACGTGCAGTACTTC
CASSGLRATGAYVQYF
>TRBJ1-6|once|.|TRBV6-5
TGTGCCAGCAGACTCGATTCACCCCTCCACTTT
CASRLDSPLHF
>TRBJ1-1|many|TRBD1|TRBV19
TGTGCCAGTAGTACGGACAGGGGGGACCCTGAAGCTTTCTTT
CASSTDRGDPEAFF
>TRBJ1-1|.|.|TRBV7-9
TGTGCCAGCAAACCAGAGTTTGACACTGAAGCTTTCTTT
CASKPEFDTEAFF
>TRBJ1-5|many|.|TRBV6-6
TGTGCCAGCAGTTACTCGAGCCTCAATCAGCCCCAGCATTTT
CASSYSSLNQPQHF
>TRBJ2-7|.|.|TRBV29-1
TGCAGCGTCGAGCAGACAGGTTACGACGAGCAGTACTTC
CSVEQTGYDEQYF
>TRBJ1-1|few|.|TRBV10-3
TGTGCCATCAGTGCCCACAGAGACGGACCGAACACTGAAGCTTTCTTT
CAISAHRDGPNTEAFF